This T cell receptor (beta chain) was sequenced for a study of blood T cells in healthy people across ages. Combining a sample-barcoded 5' primer with a J-beta primer mix, a second PCR ran for roughly 7 to 11 cycles. One entry per CDR3 protein, called by TCRdb with MiXCR from the 5' RACE reads. This table has 1.6 million or so distinct CDR3 sequences, about 32% appearing once. Per-sample PBMC isolation yielded at least 6.5 million cells. In germline, CDR1 is LGHNA, CDR2 YNFKEQ. The CDR3 totals 16 residues. J gave up 3 bases and V 2 bases, and 5 bases lay outside the gene matches. Study-wide points: There were more naive CD4+ cells and higher diversity in long-lived donors than in aged donors.

This clonotype was seen more than once but under ten times. Its antigen is unknown. The chain recombines TRBV4-2 with TRBJ2-1; 9 nucleotides align to TRBD2. The sequence derives from a woman in her 30s in good health. Sequenced: blood. CDR3 nucleotides: TGTGCCAGCAGCCAATTAGCGGGAGCGGTCTACAATGAGCAGTTCTTC. Translation gives CASSQLAGAVYNEQFF.